This is a list of T cell receptor beta chains from one sample in a study of blood T cell repertoires in COVID-19. Libraries were prepared by immunoSEQ multiplex PCR; TCRdb keeps only in-frame clonotypes and omits some of them. This table holds 100,000 to 150,000 clones, 79% found once. The specimen was peripheral blood. The receptors come from a man aged 35-49 years with active or convalescent COVID-19. CDR3s include the opening cysteine and the closing phenylalanine or tryptophan. The D gene is left open where the match is weak. Clone sizes are given selectively: once, few, many, or a class where the clone is expanded.

abundance	v_gene	d_gene	j_gene	CDR3nt	CDR3aa
.	TRBV19	TRBD1	TRBJ1-4	TGTGCCAGTAGTATGAACAACAGGGGGCGAGATGCTAATGAAAAACTGTTTTTT	CASSMNNRGRDANEKLFF
.	TRBV11-1	.	TRBJ2-7	TGTGCCAGCAGCTTAGGAGAGGGTCTCACCTACGAGCAGTACTTC	CASSLGEGLTYEQYF
.	TRBV19	TRBD1	TRBJ2-1	TGTGCCAGTAGTGTGTATGGACAGGGGGTTTACAATGAGCAGTTCTTC	CASSVYGQGVYNEQFF
.	TRBV6-1	.	TRBJ1-5	TGTGCCAGCAGTGAAGAAAGGGCAGGGCGATTGCCCCAGCATTTT	CASSEERAGRLPQHF
.	TRBV7-2	TRBD1	TRBJ2-7	TGTGCCAGCAGCTTAATCGGGTCCAGGGGGTACGAGCAGTACTTC	CASSLIGSRGYEQYF
few	TRBV28	TRBD1	TRBJ1-2	TGTGCCAGCAGCCGACAGGGATTGAGCTATGGCTACACCTTC	CASSRQGLSYGYTF
.	TRBV2	TRBD1	TRBJ2-1	TGTGCCAGCAGTGACGGACAGGGGCAAGTCGATGAGCAGTTCTTC	CASSDGQGQVDEQFF
.	TRBV2	TRBD1	TRBJ2-7	TGTGCCAGCAGGGAGACAGGGGGCTACGAGCAGTACTTC	CASRETGGYEQYF
.	TRBV5-1	TRBD1	TRBJ2-1	TGCGCCAGCAGCTTTGGACAGGTTTCCTACAATGAGCAGTTCTTC	CASSFGQVSYNEQFF
.	TRBV18	.	TRBJ2-7	TGTGCCAGCTCACCAGAGGTCGAGCAGTACTTC	CASSPEVEQYF
.	TRBV28	TRBD1	TRBJ2-7	TGTGCCAGCAGGACTCAGGGGGCCCTGAAGGACGAGCAGTACTTC	CASRTQGALKDEQYF
once	TRBV24-1	.	TRBJ1-2	TGTGCCACCAGTGAAAGGGAGGACTATGGCTACACCTTC	CATSEREDYGYTF
.	TRBV13	TRBD2	TRBJ2-4	TGTGCCAGCAGCTCCCTCGGGGTAGCGGGAGGCATCAATATAGCCAAAAACATTCAGTACTTC	CASSSLGVAGGINIAKNIQYF
.	TRBV15	.	TRBJ2-7	TGTGCCACCAGCAGAGATCCGGGACACTACGAGCAGTACTTC	CATSRDPGHYEQYF
.	TRBV13	.	TRBJ2-1	TGTGCCAGCAGCCCCGTTGAGTGGAGTGAGCAGTTCTTC	CASSPVEWSEQFF
once	TRBV19	.	TRBJ1-2	TGTGCCAGTAGTATAGCCGGTGGCTACACCTTC	CASSIAGGYTF
once	TRBV4-2	TRBD2	TRBJ2-1	TGTGCCAGCAGCCAAGGCGCGCGGGGGGCCCGAGAGAATGAGCAGTTCTTC	CASSQGARGARENEQFF
.	TRBV29-1	TRBD1	TRBJ1-1	TGCAGCGTTGCGGACAGGGTGGCTTTCTTT	CSVADRVAFF
few	TRBV30	TRBD1	TRBJ1-1	TGTGCCTGGAGTGTACAGGGGGCTACATCTGAAGCTTTCTTT	CAWSVQGATSEAFF
once	TRBV15	.	TRBJ2-5	TGTGCCACCAGCAGAGATCCAACCCTGCCCGGGGAGACCCAGTACTTC	CATSRDPTLPGETQYF
.	TRBV11-2	TRBD2	TRBJ2-7	TGTGCCAGCAGCTTAGATTCTCCGGGAGGTGGGTACGAGCAGTACTTC	CASSLDSPGGGYEQYF
.	TRBV5-1	TRBD1	TRBJ1-6	TGCGCCAGCAGCGAGATAGCAGGGGGCACAAATTCACCCCTCCACTTT	CASSEIAGGTNSPLHF
.	TRBV2	TRBD2	TRBJ2-7	TGTGCCAGTCTACTAGCGGGACGCTCCTACGAGCAGTACTTC	CASLLAGRSYEQYF
once	TRBV12-5	TRBD1	TRBJ2-7	TGTGCTAGTGGTTTGGGACAGGGGGTCTACGAGCAGTACTTC	CASGLGQGVYEQYF
.	TRBV7-9	TRBD1	TRBJ1-2	TGTGCCAGCAGCTTCGAACAGGGGCTCCCCGGGGGCTACACCTTC	CASSFEQGLPGGYTF
once	TRBV11-3	TRBD2	TRBJ2-7	TGTGCCAGCAGCTGGGAGGGGCGCCTAGCGGTTAGCTCCTACGAGCAGTACTTC	CASSWEGRLAVSSYEQYF
.	TRBV6-1	TRBD1	TRBJ2-7	TGTGCCAGCAGTGACGGGACAGGAGTCTACGAGCAGTACTTC	CASSDGTGVYEQYF
.	TRBV6-4	TRBD2	TRBJ2-3	TGTGCCAGCAGTGAGACTAGCGGGAGTGGAGATACGCAGTATTTT	CASSETSGSGDTQYF
.	TRBV19	.	TRBJ2-1	TGTGCCAGTAGTTCAGGCCGTGAGCAGTTCTTC	CASSSGREQFF
few	TRBV6-5	.	TRBJ1-4	TGTGCCAGCGGAGTCCGACCCTCGGGTGAAAAACTGTTTTTT	CASGVRPSGEKLFF
.	TRBV9	TRBD2	TRBJ2-1	TGTGCCAGCAGCTTTATAGCGGGGGGTGAGTACAATGAGCAGTTCTTC	CASSFIAGGEYNEQFF
.	TRBV7-3	TRBD2	TRBJ2-1	TGTGCCAGCAGCCTCGGCGGGAGCCACAATGAGCAGTTCTTC	CASSLGGSHNEQFF
once	TRBV2	.	TRBJ2-2	TGTGCCAGCTCCATACTCGGGGGAGGGGAGCTGTTTTTT	CASSILGGGELFF
.	TRBV11-2	TRBD1	TRBJ1-1	TGTGCCAGCAGCTCAAGCCCCGGGACAGGGGGCACTGAAGCTTTCTTT	CASSSSPGTGGTEAFF
.	TRBV7-9	.	TRBJ1-5	TGTGCCAGCAGCCCCGTTTCTTGGGGGCTTAGCAATCAGCCCCAGCATTTT	CASSPVSWGLSNQPQHF
.	TRBV29-1	.	TRBJ1-2	TGCAGCGTTGAAGTCCCGATCCAGGGTGGCTACACCTTC	CSVEVPIQGGYTF
.	TRBV2	.	TRBJ1-1	TGTGCCAGCAGTGTGAGAACGAACACTGAAGCTTTCTTT	CASSVRTNTEAFF
.	TRBV11-2	.	TRBJ1-1	TGTGCCAGCAGCCCCCAAGCGGGCTCGACTGAAGCTTTCTTT	CASSPQAGSTEAFF
.	TRBV25-1	TRBD1	TRBJ1-6	TGTGCCAGCAGTGCCGCTGACAGGGCAAATTCACCCCTCCACTTT	CASSAADRANSPLHF
.	TRBV6-1	TRBD2	TRBJ2-3	TGTGCCAGCAGTGAACGCGGGGGGGCCACAGATACGCAGTATTTT	CASSERGGATDTQYF
.	TRBV6-5	TRBD1	TRBJ1-2	TGTGCCAGCAGATACAGGGGGACAAACTATGGCTACACCTTC	CASRYRGTNYGYTF
.	TRBV5-1	.	TRBJ1-6	TGCGCCAGCAGCTTGGAAGGGAGTTCACCCCTCCACTTT	CASSLEGSSPLHF
.	TRBV7-7	TRBD2	TRBJ2-1	TGTGCTAGCAGCTTTTCCGGGGGGTCGGACAATGAGCAGTTCTTC	CASSFSGGSDNEQFF
.	TRBV5-1	.	TRBJ2-1	TGCGCCAGCAGCATCGACACTGTGAGCTCCTACAATGAGCAGTTCTTC	CASSIDTVSSYNEQFF
few	TRBV27	TRBD1	TRBJ1-1	TGTGCCAGCAGCCTTGGGACAGCGGTTGGCACTGAAGCTTTCTTT	CASSLGTAVGTEAFF
.	TRBV30	.	TRBJ1-1	TGTGCCTGGGGACGGACAGCGAAGATGAACACTGAAGCTTTCTTT	CAWGRTAKMNTEAFF
few	TRBV5-4	.	TRBJ1-5	TGTGCCAGCAGCTTGGGGGGCATAAATCAGCCCCAGCATTTT	CASSLGGINQPQHF
.	TRBV11-3	.	TRBJ1-1	TGTGCCAGCAGCTTCCGGGGAAGGGAGGGCACTGAAGCTTTCTTT	CASSFRGREGTEAFF
.	TRBV24-1	.	TRBJ1-1	TGTGCCACCAGTGTCGGAGATTCTAGGACTGAAGCTTTCTTT	CATSVGDSRTEAFF
.	TRBV3-1/TRBV3-2	.	TRBJ1-1	TGTGCCAGCAGCAGCCAGGACAGAAGCGGAGAAGCTTTCTTT	CASSSQDRSGEAFF
.	TRBV28	TRBD2	TRBJ2-3	TGTGCCAGCAGTCAGCCGGGACTAGCGGGAGGGGATACGCAGTATTTT	CASSQPGLAGGDTQYF
.	TRBV7-9	.	TRBJ1-1	TGTGCCAGCAGCCCGACAGTGAACACTGAAGCTTTCTTT	CASSPTVNTEAFF
.	TRBV28	.	TRBJ2-2	TGTGCCAGCAGATTCCTAGGAGCGGCCGGGGAGCTGTTTTTT	CASRFLGAAGELFF
.	TRBV6-5	.	TRBJ1-2	TGTGCCAGCAGTTACTTCGGAGGTGAGGGTGGCTACACCTTC	CASSYFGGEGGYTF